This is a list of T cell receptor beta chains from one sample in a study of cytomegalovirus exposure and HLA in healthy donors. Measured with immunoSEQ multiplex PCR; TCRdb has only the in-frame clones, and not every one. The data show approximately 150,000 clones, 70% to 80% seen once. The sample was PBMCs. The receptors were sampled from a woman between 40 and 55 years old in good health and CMV-seronegative. Both conserved end residues are part of each CDR3. The D gene is left open where the match is weak. The size field is filled for only some rows; it gives once, few, many or a size class.

18	TRBJ2-7	TRBV10-1	TRBD1	.	CASSGSGGQRKVTYEQYF	TGCGCCAGCAGTGGTAGTGGGGGACAGAGGAAAGTAACCTACGAGCAGTACTTC
15	TRBJ1-1	TRBV18	.	.	CASSPQDKANTEAFF	TGTGCCAGCTCACCCCAGGACAAGGCGAACACTGAAGCTTTCTTT
14	TRBJ2-3	TRBV30	TRBD2	.	CAWTLAGGGDTQYF	TGTGCCTGGACCTTAGCGGGAGGGGGGGATACGCAGTATTTT
14	TRBJ1-2	TRBV7-9	.	.	CASTQSGTVTGYTF	TGTGCCAGCACCCAGTCGGGGACTGTAACTGGCTACACCTTC
14	TRBJ2-3	TRBV5-1	.	.	CASSTSGHTDTQYF	TGCGCCAGCAGCACCAGCGGGCACACAGATACGCAGTATTTT
15	TRBJ2-7	TRBV12-2	.	.	CASRATSGGSYEQYF	TGTGCAAGTCGTGCGACTAGCGGGGGTTCCTACGAGCAGTACTTC
16	TRBJ2-7	TRBV11-3	.	once	CASSFTLGVPLYEQYF	TGTGCCAGCAGCTTTACCCTCGGGGTTCCCTTATACGAGCAGTACTTC
14	TRBJ2-5	TRBV18	.	.	CASSRGGLQETQYF	TGTGCCAGCTCCCGTGGGGGCCTCCAAGAGACCCAGTACTTC
12	TRBJ2-1	TRBV7-8	.	.	CASSSTKPEQFF	TGTGCCAGCAGCTCGACTAAACCTGAGCAGTTCTTC
14	TRBJ2-7	TRBV27	.	.	CASSFRYPNYEQYF	TGTGCCAGCAGTTTTCGCTATCCAAACTACGAGCAGTACTTC
13	TRBJ2-7	TRBV10-2	.	few	CASSDIAVHEQYF	TGCGCCAGCAGTGATATAGCGGTCCACGAGCAGTACTTC
16	TRBJ1-4	TRBV7-9	TRBD1	few	CASSLGVGTGSEKLFF	TGTGCCAGCAGCTTAGGGGTCGGGACAGGAAGTGAAAAACTGTTTTTT
14	TRBJ1-4	TRBV11-2	.	.	CASSFQGTNEKLFF	TGTGCCAGCAGCTTCCAGGGAACTAATGAAAAACTGTTTTTT
16	TRBJ2-7	TRBV4-1	.	.	CASSQEVGGLIYEQYF	TGCGCCAGCAGCCAAGAGGTGGGAGGCTTAATCTACGAGCAGTACTTC
15	TRBJ1-2	TRBV7-8	TRBD1	.	CASSSGTGTGYGYTF	TGTGCCAGCAGCTCCGGGACAGGGACGGGCTATGGCTACACCTTC